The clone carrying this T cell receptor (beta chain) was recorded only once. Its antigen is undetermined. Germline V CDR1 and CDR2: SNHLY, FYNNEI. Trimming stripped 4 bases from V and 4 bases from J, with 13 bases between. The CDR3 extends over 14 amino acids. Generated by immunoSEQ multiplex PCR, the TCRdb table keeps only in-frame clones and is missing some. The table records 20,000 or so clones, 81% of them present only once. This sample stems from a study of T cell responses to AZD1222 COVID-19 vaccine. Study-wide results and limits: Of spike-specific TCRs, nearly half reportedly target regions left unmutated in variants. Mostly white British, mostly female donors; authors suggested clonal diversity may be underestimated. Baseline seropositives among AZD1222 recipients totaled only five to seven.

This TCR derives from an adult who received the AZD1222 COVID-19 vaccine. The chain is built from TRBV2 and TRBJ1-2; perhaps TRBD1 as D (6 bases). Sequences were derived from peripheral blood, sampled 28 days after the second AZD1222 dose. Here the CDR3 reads CASSGQGIGYGYTF. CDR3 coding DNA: TGTGCCAGCAGTGGCCAGGGGATCGGCTATGGCTACACCTTC.